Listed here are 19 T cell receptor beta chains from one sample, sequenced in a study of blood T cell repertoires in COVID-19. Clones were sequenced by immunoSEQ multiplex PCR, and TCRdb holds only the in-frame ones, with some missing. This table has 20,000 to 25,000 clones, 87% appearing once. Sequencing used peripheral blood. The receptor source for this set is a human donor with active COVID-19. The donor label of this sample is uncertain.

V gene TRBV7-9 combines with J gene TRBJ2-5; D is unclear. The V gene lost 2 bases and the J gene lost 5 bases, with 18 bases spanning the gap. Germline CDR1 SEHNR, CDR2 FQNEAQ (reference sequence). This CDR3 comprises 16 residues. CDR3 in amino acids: CASSLSLTTLSETQYF. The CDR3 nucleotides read TGTGCCAGCAGCTTATCCCTAACTACTCTTTCGGAGACCCAGTACTTC.

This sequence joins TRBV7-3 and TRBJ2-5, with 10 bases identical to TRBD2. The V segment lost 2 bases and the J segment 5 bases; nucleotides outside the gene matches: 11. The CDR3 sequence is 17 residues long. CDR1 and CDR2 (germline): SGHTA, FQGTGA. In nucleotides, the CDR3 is TGTGCCAGCAGCTTATCCGCTAGCGGGAGTCTCTTGGAGACCCAGTACTTC. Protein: CASSLSASGSLLETQYF. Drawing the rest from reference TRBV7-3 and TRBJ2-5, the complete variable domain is GAGVSQTPSNKVTEKGKYVELRCDPISGHTALYWYRQSLGQGPEFLIYFQGTGAADDSGLPNDRFFAVRPEGSVSTLKIQRTERGDSAVYLCASSLSASGSLLETQYFGPGTRLLVL.

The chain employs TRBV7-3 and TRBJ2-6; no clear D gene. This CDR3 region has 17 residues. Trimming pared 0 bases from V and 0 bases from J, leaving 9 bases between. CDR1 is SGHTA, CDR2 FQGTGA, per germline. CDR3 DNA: TGTGCCAGCAGCTTAACGGTCTTCGGCTCTGGGGCCAACGTCCTGACTTTC. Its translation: CASSLTVFGSGANVLTF.

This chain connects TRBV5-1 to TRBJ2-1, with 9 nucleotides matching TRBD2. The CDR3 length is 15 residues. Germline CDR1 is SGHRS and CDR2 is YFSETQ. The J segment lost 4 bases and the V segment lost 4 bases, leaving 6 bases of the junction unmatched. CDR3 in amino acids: CASSPGTSRYNEQFF. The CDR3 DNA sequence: TGCGCCAGCAGCCCCGGGACTAGCCGTTACAATGAGCAGTTCTTC.

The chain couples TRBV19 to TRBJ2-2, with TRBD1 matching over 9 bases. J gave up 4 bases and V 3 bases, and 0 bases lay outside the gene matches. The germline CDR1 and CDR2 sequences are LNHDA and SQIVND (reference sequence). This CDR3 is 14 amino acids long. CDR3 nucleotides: TGTGCCAGTAGTATGACAGGGGGCACCGGGGAGCTGTTTTTT. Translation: CASSMTGGTGELFF.

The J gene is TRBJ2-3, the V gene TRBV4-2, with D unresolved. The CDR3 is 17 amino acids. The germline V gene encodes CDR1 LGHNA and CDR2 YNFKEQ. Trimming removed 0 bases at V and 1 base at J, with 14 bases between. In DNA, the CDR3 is TGTGCCAGCAGCCAAGATCGGGTCGGGTTACGCACAGATACGCAGTATTTT. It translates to CASSQDRVGLRTDTQYF.

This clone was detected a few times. This chain's CDR3 is CASSRTSGLPAYEQYF. CDR3 bases: TGTGCCAGCAGTCGGACTAGCGGGTTGCCTGCCTACGAGCAGTACTTC. The V call is TRBV27, the J call TRBJ2-7, with 11 bases fitting TRBD2. The ends lost 5 bases at V and 2 bases at J; junction bases unmatched: 8. The CDR3 runs to 16 residues. Germline V gene lookup returns CDR1 MNHEY and CDR2 SMNVEV (reference sequence).

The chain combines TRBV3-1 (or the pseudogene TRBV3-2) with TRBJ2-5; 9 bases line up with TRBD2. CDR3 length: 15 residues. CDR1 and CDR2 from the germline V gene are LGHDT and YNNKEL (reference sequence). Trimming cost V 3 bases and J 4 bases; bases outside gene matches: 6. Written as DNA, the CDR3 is TGTGCCAGCAGCCACATAGCGGGAGACGGAGAGACCCAGTACTTC. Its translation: CASSHIAGDGETQYF.

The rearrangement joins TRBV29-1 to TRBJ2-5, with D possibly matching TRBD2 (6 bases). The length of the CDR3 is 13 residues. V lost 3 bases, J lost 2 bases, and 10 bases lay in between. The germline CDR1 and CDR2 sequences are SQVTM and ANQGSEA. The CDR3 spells CSVDTGVQETQYF. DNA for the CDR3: TGCAGCGTTGACACGGGAGTACAAGAGACCCAGTACTTC.

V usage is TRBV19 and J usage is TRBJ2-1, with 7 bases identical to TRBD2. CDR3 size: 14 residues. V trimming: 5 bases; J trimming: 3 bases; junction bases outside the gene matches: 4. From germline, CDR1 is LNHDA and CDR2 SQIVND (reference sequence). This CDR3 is CASSAGVFYNEQFF. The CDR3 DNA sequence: TGTGCCAGTAGTGCGGGAGTATTCTACAATGAGCAGTTCTTC.

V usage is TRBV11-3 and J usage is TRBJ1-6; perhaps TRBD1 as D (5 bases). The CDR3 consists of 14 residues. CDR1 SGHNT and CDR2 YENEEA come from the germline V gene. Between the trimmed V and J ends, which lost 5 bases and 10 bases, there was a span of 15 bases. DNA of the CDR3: TGTGCCAGCAGCCCAAGCAGGGTTAACTCACCCCTCCACTTT. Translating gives CASSPSRVNSPLHF.

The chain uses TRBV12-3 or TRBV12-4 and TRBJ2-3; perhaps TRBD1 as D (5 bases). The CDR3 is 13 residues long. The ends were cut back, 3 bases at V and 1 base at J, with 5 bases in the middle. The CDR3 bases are TGTGCCAGCAGTTTCAGGGGCACAGATACGCAGTATTTT. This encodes CASSFRGTDTQYF.

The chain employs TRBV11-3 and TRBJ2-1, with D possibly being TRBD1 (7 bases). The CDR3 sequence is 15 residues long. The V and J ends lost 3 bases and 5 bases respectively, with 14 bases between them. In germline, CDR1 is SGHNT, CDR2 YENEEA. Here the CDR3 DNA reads TGTGCCAGCAGCTTGGGCGGGACAGCCAACAATGAGCAGTTCTTC. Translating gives CASSLGGTANNEQFF.

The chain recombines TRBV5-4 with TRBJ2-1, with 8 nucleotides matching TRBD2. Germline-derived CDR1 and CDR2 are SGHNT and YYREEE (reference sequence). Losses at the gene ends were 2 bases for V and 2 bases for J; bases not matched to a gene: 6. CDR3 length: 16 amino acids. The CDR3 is CASSFIGRGTYNEQFF. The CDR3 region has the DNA TGTGCCAGCAGCTTTATCGGGAGGGGTACCTACAATGAGCAGTTCTTC.

This CDR3 reads CASSKVGNWILTPF. The CDR3 DNA is TGTGCCAGCAGCAAAGTCGGGAATTGGATCCTAACACCTTTT. The chain carries TRBV21-1 and TRBJ1-5. TRBV21-1 is a listed pseudogene. The CDR3 totals 14 residues.

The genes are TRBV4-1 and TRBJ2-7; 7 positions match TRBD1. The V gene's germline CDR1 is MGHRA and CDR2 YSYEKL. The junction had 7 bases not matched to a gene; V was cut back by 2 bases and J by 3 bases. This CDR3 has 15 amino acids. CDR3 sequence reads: CASSQRGDSSYEQYF. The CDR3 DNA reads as TGCGCCAGCAGCCAACGTGGGGACAGTAGCTACGAGCAGTACTTC.

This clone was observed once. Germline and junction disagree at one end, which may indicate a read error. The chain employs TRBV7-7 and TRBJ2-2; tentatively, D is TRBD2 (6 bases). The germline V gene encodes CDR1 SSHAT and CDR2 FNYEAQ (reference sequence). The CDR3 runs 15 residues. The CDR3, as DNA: TGTGCTAGCAGCCCCTCGGCGGGAAACACCGGGGAGCTGTTTTTT. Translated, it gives CASSPSAGNTGELFF.

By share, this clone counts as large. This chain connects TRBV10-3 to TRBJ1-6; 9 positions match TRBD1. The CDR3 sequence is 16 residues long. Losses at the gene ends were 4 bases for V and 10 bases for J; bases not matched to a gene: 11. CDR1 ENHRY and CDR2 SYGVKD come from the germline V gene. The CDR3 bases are TGTGCCATCAGTGGGGCACCGGGACAGGGTGGCTCACCCCTCCACTTT. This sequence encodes CAISGAPGQGGSPLHF.

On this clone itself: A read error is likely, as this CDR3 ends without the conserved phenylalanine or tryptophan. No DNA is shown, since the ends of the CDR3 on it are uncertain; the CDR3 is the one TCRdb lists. This CDR3 is CASSFIGGRPAIDSSY. The rearrangement uses TRBV5-5 and TRBJ1-2. Germline lookup yields CDR1 SGHKS and CDR2 YYEKEE (reference sequence). The CDR3 has 16 residues if both end residues are counted.